Listed below are T cell receptor beta chains from one sample, sequenced in a study of blood T cell repertoires in COVID-19. Here immunoSEQ multiplex PCR was the method, and the copy in TCRdb shows in-frame clones only, minus some. Seen here are roughly 200,000 clones, 75% to 90% observed once, and the top ten hold roughly 6.7%. The sample taken for sequencing was peripheral blood. Receptors were obtained from a man aged 35 to 55 with acute or convalescent COVID-19. The CDR3 runs from the conserved cysteine through the conserved F or W. The D gene is left open where the match is weak. Not every row has a clone size; where given, it reads once, few, many or a size class.

d_gene,j_gene,abundance,v_gene,CDR3nt,CDR3aa
TRBD1,TRBJ2-2,-,TRBV18,TGTGCCAGCTCACCAGGACAGGGGAACACCGGGGAGCTGTTTTTT,CASSPGQGNTGELFF
-,TRBJ2-3,-,TRBV19,TGTGCCAGTAGTCCATCTGGACTAAACACAGATACGCAGTATTTT,CASSPSGLNTDTQYF
TRBD2,TRBJ2-7,-,TRBV4-3,TGCGCCAGCAGCAGCCAAGAGGGCGGGGGCGAGCAGTACTTC,CASSSQEGGGEQYF
TRBD1,TRBJ1-4,-,TRBV12-3/TRBV12-4,TGTGCCAGCAGCTCAGGGACAGGGGAAAAACTGTTTTTT,CASSSGTGEKLFF
-,TRBJ2-3,once,TRBV6-6,TGTGCCGGGGGGAGCCCACCTTCAGATACGCAGTATTTT,CAGGSPPSDTQYF
TRBD1,TRBJ1-4,once,TRBV28,TGTGCCAGCAGTCTACAGGGGTCCGTTGAAAAACTGTTTTTT,CASSLQGSVEKLFF
-,TRBJ2-1,-,TRBV7-8,TGTGCCAGCAGCCCCCTGGAGGGGATCTACAATGAGCAGTTCTTC,CASSPLEGIYNEQFF
TRBD2,TRBJ2-7,-,TRBV5-1,TGCGCCAGCAGCCTCCGCAGCGGGGGGATAGTCTCCGAGCAGTACTTC,CASSLRSGGIVSEQYF
TRBD1,TRBJ2-5,once,TRBV5-6,TGTGCCAGCAGCTTGAAGAGGACAGGTCTACCCCGAGAGACCCAGTACTTC,CASSLKRTGLPRETQYF
-,TRBJ1-1,-,TRBV11-2,TGTGCCAGCAGCCCGGGACAAAGCAACACTGAAGCTTTCTTT,CASSPGQSNTEAFF
TRBD1,TRBJ2-1,-,TRBV5-6,TGTGCCAGCAGCCGCTACGGGACAGGGGACAATGAGCAGTTCTTC,CASSRYGTGDNEQFF
-,TRBJ1-2,-,TRBV9,TGTGCCAGCAGCGTACCAGATAGCAGCTCTCGGCCGAACTATGGCTACACCTTC,CASSVPDSSSRPNYGYTF
-,TRBJ2-7,-,TRBV3-1/TRBV3-2,TGTGCCAGCAGCCAATTAGGAACAGGGAATTTCGCCTACGAGCAGTACTTC,CASSQLGTGNFAYEQYF
TRBD2,TRBJ2-5,-,TRBV15,TGTGCCACCAGCAGAGATCTGGTTGCTGGGAGGGGAGAGACCCAGTACTTC,CATSRDLVAGRGETQYF
TRBD1,TRBJ1-2,-,TRBV6-6,TGTGCCAGCAGTTACTCGGGGACAGGGATTAACTATGGCTACACCTTC,CASSYSGTGINYGYTF
TRBD2,TRBJ2-5,-,TRBV27,TGTGCCAGCAGTTTAACGGGAGGGCCCCAAGAGACCCAGTACTTC,CASSLTGGPQETQYF
TRBD2,TRBJ2-3,-,TRBV10-3,TGTGCCATCAGTGTCCTGACTAGCGGGAGAGATACGCAGTATTTT,CAISVLTSGRDTQYF
TRBD1,TRBJ1-1,-,TRBV6-2/TRBV6-3,TGTGCCAGCAGTTACTCCGACAGGGCACCGATGAACACTGAAGCTTTCTTT,CASSYSDRAPMNTEAFF
-,TRBJ1-1,-,TRBV30,TGTGCCTGGACCCCAGACAGAGAAAACACTGAAGCTTTCTTT,CAWTPDRENTEAFF
-,TRBJ1-1,-,TRBV28,TGTGCCAGCAGTTCCCCACCGGGTGAAGCTTTCTTT,CASSSPPGEAFF
-,TRBJ2-5,-,TRBV27,TGTGCCAGCAGCCTATTCGGGGACTTCCAAGAGACCCAGTACTTC,CASSLFGDFQETQYF
TRBD1,TRBJ1-2,-,TRBV27,TGTGCCAGCAGCGACAGGGTCTATGGCTACACCTTC,CASSDRVYGYTF
-,TRBJ2-7,-,TRBV10-3,TGTGCCATCAGACTTAGCGGCGGTACCTACGAGCAGTACTTC,CAIRLSGGTYEQYF
TRBD2,TRBJ2-3,-,TRBV5-1,TGCGCCAGCAGCTCCGGACTAGCGGGGACCGGGACAGATACGCAGTATTTT,CASSSGLAGTGTDTQYF
-,TRBJ2-3,once,TRBV5-6,TGTGCCAGCAGCTTGTGGGCCGACAGATTCACAGATACGCAGTATTTT,CASSLWADRFTDTQYF
-,TRBJ1-2,-,TRBV7-3,TGTGCCAGCAGCCGCACCCGGGGGGATGGCTACACCTTC,CASSRTRGDGYTF
-,TRBJ2-5,-,TRBV15,TGTGCCACCAGGTTCACAGGGCAAGAGACCCAGTACTTC,CATRFTGQETQYF
-,TRBJ1-1,once,TRBV6-1,TGTGCCAGCAGTGAAGGTCGCCAAATCTTAGATTCTTTCTTT,CASSEGRQILDSFF
TRBD1,TRBJ1-5,-,TRBV29-1,TGCAGCGTTGGACAGGGGCTTGATCAGCCCCAGCATTTT,CSVGQGLDQPQHF
-,TRBJ1-2,-,TRBV28,TGTGCCAGCAGTTTCCGACAGTATGGCTACACCTTC,CASSFRQYGYTF
-,TRBJ2-7,-,TRBV19,TGTGCCAGTAGTATAACGTTAGATTTATACGAGCAGTACTTC,CASSITLDLYEQYF
TRBD1,TRBJ1-2,-,TRBV15,TGTGCCACCAGCGGGGGCAGACAGGGGGCAAGGGGCTACACCTTC,CATSGGRQGARGYTF
TRBD1,TRBJ1-2,-,TRBV28,TGTGCCAGCAGTCCCTGGACAGGGGGCGCGATTAGCTATGGCTACACCTTC,CASSPWTGGAISYGYTF
-,TRBJ2-7,few,TRBV15,TGTGCCACCAGCAGAGACAGGGGCCCCTACGAGCAGTACTTC,CATSRDRGPYEQYF
-,TRBJ2-6,-,TRBV9,TGTGCCAGCAGCGTAGATCTCTCTGGGGCCAACGTCCTGACTTTC,CASSVDLSGANVLTF
-,TRBJ1-4,-,TRBV5-4,TGTGCCAGCAGCTTGGCGGGTCAGTTTAATGAAAAACTGTTTTTT,CASSLAGQFNEKLFF
TRBD2,TRBJ2-3,-,TRBV19,TGTGCCAGTAGTCCGTTAGCGGGGGGCACAGATACGCAGTATTTT,CASSPLAGGTDTQYF
-,TRBJ1-1,-,TRBV3-1/TRBV3-2,TGTGCCAGCAGCCAAGACCTTGTGAACACTGAAGCTTTCTTT,CASSQDLVNTEAFF